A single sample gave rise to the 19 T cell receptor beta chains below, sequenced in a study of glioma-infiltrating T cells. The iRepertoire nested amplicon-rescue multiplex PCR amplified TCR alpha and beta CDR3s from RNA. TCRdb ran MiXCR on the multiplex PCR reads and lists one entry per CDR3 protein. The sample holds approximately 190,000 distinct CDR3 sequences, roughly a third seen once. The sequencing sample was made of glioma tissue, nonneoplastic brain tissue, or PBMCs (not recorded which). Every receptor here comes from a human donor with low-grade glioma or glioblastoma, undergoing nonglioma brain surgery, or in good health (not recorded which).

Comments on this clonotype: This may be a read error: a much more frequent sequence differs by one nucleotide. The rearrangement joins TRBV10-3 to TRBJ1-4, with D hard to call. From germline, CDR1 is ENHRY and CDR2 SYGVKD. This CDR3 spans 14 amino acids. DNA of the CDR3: TGTGACATCAGTGACTGGCAGGAGAATGAAAAACTGTTTTTT. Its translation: CDISDWQENEKLFF.

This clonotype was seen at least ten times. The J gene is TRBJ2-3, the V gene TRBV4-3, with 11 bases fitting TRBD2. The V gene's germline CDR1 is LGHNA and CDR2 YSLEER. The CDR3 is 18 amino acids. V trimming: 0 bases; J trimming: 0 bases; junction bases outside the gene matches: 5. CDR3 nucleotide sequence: TGCGCCAGCAGCCAAGACCCGACTAGCGGGGCTAGCACAGATACGCAGTATTTT. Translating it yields CASSQDPTSGASTDTQYF.

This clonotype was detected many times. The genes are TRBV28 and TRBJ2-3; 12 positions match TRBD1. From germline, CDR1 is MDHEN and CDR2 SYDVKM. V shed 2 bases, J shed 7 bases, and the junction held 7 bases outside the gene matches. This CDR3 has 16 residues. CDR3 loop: CASSLMGQGARNTQYF. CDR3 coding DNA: TGTGCCAGCAGTTTAATGGGACAGGGGGCTAGGAATACGCAGTATTTT.

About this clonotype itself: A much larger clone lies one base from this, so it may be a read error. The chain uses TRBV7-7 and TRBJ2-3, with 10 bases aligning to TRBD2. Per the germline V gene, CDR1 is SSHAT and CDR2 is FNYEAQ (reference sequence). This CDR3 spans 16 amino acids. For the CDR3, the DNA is TGTGCTAGCAGCTTAAGCGGGAGGGGATCCACAGATACGAAGTATTTT. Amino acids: CASSLSGRGSTDTKYF. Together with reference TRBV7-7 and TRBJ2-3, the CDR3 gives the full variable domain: GAGVSQSPRYKVTKRGQDVTLRCDPISSHATLYWYQQALGQGPEFLTYFNYEAQPDKSGLPSDRFSAERPEGSISTLTIQRTEQRDSAMYRCASSLSGRGSTDTKYFGPGTRLTVL.

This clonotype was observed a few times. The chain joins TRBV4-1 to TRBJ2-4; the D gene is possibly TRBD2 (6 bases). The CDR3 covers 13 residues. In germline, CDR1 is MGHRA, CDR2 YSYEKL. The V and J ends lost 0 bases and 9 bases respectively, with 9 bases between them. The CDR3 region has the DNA TGCGCCAGCAGCCAAGAACTAGCCGGCATTCAGTACTTC. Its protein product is CASSQELAGIQYF.

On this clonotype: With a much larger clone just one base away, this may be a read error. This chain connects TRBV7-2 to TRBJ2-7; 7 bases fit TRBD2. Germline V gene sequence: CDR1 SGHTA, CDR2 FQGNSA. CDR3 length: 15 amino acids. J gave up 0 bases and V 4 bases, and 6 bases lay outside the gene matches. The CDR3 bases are TGTGCCAGCAGCTCGACTAGCAGGAGCTCCTACGAGCAGTACTTC. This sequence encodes CASSSTSRSSYEQYF.

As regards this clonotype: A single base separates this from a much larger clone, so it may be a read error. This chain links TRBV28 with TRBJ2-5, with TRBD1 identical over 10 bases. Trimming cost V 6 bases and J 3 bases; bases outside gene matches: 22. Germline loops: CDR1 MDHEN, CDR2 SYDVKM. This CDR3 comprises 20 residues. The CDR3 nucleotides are TGTGCCAGCAGCCCCCGGGGTGACAGGGGGCTAGCGGAACCAAAAGAGACCCAGTACTTC. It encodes CASSPRGDRGLAEPKETQYF.

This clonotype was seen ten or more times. CDR3 nucleotide sequence: TGTGCCAGCAGTCCCTCAGGGGACCTTAATGAAAAACTGTTTTTT. This gives the protein CASSPSGDLNEKLFF. The chain joins TRBV28 to TRBJ1-4; possible D gene TRBD1, 6 bases. With 5 bases removed from V and 4 bases from J, the gap between germline ends came to 14 bases. CDR3 length: 15 amino acids. Germline CDR1 and CDR2: MDHEN and SYDVKM.

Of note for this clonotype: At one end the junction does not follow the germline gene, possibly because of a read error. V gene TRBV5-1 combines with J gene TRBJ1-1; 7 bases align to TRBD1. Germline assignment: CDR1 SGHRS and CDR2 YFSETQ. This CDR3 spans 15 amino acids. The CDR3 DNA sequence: TGCGCCAGCAGCCCAGTCTCGACAGGGAAGGCTGAAGCTCTCTTT. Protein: CASSPVSTGKAEALF.

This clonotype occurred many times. The CDR3 region has the DNA TGTGCCATCAGTGAGAGGGACAGGAGCTCCTACGAGCAGTACTTC. Its translation: CAISERDRSSYEQYF. The rearrangement joins TRBV10-3 to TRBJ2-7, with 8 bases matching TRBD1. The germline CDR1 and CDR2 sequences are ENHRY and SYGVKD. Trimming removed 2 bases from V and 0 bases from J; junction bases left unmatched: 3. The CDR3 covers 15 residues.

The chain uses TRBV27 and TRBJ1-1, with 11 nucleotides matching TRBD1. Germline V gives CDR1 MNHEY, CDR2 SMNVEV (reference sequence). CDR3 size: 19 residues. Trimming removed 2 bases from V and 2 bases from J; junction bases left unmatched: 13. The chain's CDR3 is CASSLTPGGTGGQNTEAFF. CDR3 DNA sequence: TGTGCCAGCAGTTTAACTCCAGGAGGGACAGGGGGTCAAAACACTGAAGCTTTCTTT.

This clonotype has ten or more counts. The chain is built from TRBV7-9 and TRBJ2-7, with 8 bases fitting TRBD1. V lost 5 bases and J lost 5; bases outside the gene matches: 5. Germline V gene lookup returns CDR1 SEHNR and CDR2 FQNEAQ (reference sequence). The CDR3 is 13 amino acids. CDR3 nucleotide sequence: TGTGCCAGCAGCCGGACAGGGTCCCACGAGCAGTACTTC. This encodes CASSRTGSHEQYF.

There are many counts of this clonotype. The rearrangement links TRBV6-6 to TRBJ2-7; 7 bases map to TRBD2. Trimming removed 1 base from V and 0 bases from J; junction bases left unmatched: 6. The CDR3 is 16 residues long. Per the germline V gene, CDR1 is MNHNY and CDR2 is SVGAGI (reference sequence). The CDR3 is CASSYFRAGNSYEQYF. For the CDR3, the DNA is TGTGCCAGCAGTTACTTCCGAGCGGGAAACTCCTACGAGCAGTACTTC.

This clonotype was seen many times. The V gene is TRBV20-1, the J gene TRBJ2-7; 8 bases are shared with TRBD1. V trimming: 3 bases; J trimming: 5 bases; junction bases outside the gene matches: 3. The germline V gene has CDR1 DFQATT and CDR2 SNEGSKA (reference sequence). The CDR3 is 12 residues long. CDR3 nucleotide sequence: TGCAGTGCTAGGGACAGGGTCCACGAGCAGTACTTC. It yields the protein CSARDRVHEQYF.

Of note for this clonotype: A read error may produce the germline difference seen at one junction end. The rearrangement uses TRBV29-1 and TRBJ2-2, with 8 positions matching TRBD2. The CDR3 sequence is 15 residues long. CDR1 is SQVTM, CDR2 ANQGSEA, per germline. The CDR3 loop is CSVVKLAGNTRELFF. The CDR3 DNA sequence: TGCAGCGTTGTGAAGTTAGCGGGAAACACCAGGGAGCTGTTTTTT.

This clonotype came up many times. The CDR3 DNA follows: TGTGCCAGCAGTGTATCAAGGGCCGAGCAGTACTTC. This gives the protein CASSVSRAEQYF. This chain connects TRBV6-1 to TRBJ2-7; unclear D gene. CDR3 length equals 12 residues. Between the trimmed V and J ends, which lost 4 bases and 6 bases, there was a span of 10 bases. Germline CDR1 is MNHNS and CDR2 is SASEGT.

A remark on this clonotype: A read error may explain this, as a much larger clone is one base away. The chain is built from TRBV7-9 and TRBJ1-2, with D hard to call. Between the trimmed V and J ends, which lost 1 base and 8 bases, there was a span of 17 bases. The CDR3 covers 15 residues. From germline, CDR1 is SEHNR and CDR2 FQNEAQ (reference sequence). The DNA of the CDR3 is TGTGCCAGCAGCTTAGTGGCAGACGGAGCGTCCGGCTACACCTTC. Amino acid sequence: CASSLVADGASGYTF.

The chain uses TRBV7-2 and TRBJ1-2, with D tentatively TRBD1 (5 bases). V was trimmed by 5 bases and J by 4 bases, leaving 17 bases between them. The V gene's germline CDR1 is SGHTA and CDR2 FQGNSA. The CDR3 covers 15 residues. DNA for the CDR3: TGTGCCAGCAGCCAAGATTCGGGGGGGATCTATGGCTACACCTTC. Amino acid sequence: CASSQDSGGIYGYTF.

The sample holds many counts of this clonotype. DNA for the CDR3: TGTGCCAGCAGCTTAGGGTGGTCTAGCGGGAGCGAGCAGTACTTC. Translation gives CASSLGWSSGSEQYF. The chain recombines TRBV7-2 with TRBJ2-7; 10 bases align to TRBD2. The CDR3 contains 15 residues. Losses at the gene ends were 1 base for V and 6 bases for J; bases not matched to a gene: 6. Germline V gene sequence: CDR1 SGHTA, CDR2 FQGNSA.